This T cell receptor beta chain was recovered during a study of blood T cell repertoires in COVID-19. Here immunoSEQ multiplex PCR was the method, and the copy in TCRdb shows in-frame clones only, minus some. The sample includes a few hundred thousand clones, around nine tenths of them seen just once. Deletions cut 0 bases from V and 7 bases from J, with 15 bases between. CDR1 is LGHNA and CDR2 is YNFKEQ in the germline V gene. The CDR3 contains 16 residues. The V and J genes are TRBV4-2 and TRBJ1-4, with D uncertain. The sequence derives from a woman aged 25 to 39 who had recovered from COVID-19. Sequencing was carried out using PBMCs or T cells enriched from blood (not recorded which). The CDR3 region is CASSQDTGRVGEKLFF. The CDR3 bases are TGTGCCAGCAGCCAAGATACCGGCCGGGTAGGTGAAAAACTGTTTTTT.